This T cell receptor beta chain was sequenced during a study of blood T cell repertoires in COVID-19. As processed by the authors: From reference gene primer amplification, estimates of nucleated cell counts were derived. The data were produced by immunoSEQ multiplex PCR, yet TCRdb's version contains in-frame clones alone and is incomplete. From that table come the V and J calls and clone size; the DNA was used to work out D and trimming. The data show some 85,000 clones, roughly nine tenths seen once. This CDR3 region has 16 residues. The germline gives CDR1 SGHAT, CDR2 FQDESV (reference sequence). The V and J ends lost 0 bases and 4 bases respectively, with 15 bases between them.

This TCR derives from a man aged 45-60 years with acute or convalescent COVID-19. Sequencing used peripheral blood. The chain uses TRBV11-1 and TRBJ1-2; no clear D gene. DNA for the CDR3: TGTGCCAGCAGCTTAGCGGGCACGGGATGGGGCTATGGCTACACCTTC. Its protein product is CASSLAGTGWGYGYTF.